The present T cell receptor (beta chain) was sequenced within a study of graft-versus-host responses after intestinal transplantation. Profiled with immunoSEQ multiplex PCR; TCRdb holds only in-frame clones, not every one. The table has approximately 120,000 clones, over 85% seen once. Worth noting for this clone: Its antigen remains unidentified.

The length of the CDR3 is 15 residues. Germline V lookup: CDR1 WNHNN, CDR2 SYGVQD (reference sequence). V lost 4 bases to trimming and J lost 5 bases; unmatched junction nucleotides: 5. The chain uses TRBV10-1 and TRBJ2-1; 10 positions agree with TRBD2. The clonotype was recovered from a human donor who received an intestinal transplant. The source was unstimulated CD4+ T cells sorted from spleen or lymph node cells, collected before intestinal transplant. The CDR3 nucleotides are TGCGCCAGCAGTGTGGCTAGCGGGGGCAACAATGAGCAGTTCTTC. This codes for CASSVASGGNNEQFF.